The 10 T cell receptor beta chains in this list originate from one sample, sequenced in a study of T cell clonality in common variable immunodeficiency. Assay: immunoSEQ multiplex PCR; the TCRdb copy retains only in-frame clones and omits some. Listed for the sample are around 55,000 clones, none seen a single time. The sample comprised peripheral blood mononuclear cells. Receptors originate from a person between 18 and 69 years old in good health.

Note on this clone: An end of the junction differs from the germline gene, which may be a read error. The read ends 3 residues early relative to the CDR3; the germline J gene fills the gap. J is TRBJ1-2 and V is TRBV20-1; 8 positions match TRBD1. This CDR3 contains 17 residues. The germline V gene has CDR1 DFQATT and CDR2 SNEGSKA (reference sequence). The CDR3 loop is CSTRDPRRQGTSYGYTF. The DNA read from the CDR3 is TGCAGTACTAGAGATCCCCGCCGACAGGGGACATCCTATGGC.

Incomplete CDR3 DNA: TGTGCCAGCAGCTTGGGACTAGTCCCCTACAATGAG. The encoded protein is CASSLGLVPYNE. Given in full, the CDR3 is CASSLGLVPYNEQFF. V gene TRBV11-3 combines with J gene TRBJ2-1, with 8 bases aligning to TRBD2. The CDR3 end is not reached by the read, which stops 3 residues before it; the germline J gene fills it in. Looked up from germline, CDR1 is SGHNT and CDR2 is YENEEA. CDR3 size: 15 residues. Unmatched junction bases numbered 3, after V lost 3 bases and J lost 2 bases. The full variable domain, in which reference TRBV11-3 and TRBJ2-1 provide the parts outside the CDR3, is EAGVVQSPRYKIIEKKQPVAFWCNPISGHNTLYWYLQNLGQGPELLIRYENEEAVDDSQLPKDRFSAERLKGVDSTLKIQPAELGDSAVYLCASSLGLVPYNEQFFGPGTRLTVL.

As to this clone: The read stops 3 residues short of the end of the CDR3; the missing end is completed from the germline J gene. This rearrangement joins TRBV6-2 or TRBV6-3 to TRBJ1-2; D gene uncertain. The germline CDR1 and CDR2 sequences are MNHEY and SVGEGT. This CDR3 contains 15 residues. Incomplete CDR3 DNA: TGTGCCAGCAGTTACGGGCTAGCGGGAACCTACGAC. It translates to CASSYGLAGTYD. The full CDR3 sequence reads CASSYGLAGTYDYTF.

This clone was picked up many times. From the germline J gene comes the end of the CDR3, since the read stops 3 residues before it. The gene calls are TRBV20-1 and TRBJ2-7; 8 bases line up with TRBD2. Looked up from germline, CDR1 is DFQATT and CDR2 is SNEGSKA (reference sequence). The V gene end was trimmed by 5 bases and the J gene end by 2 bases; junction bases not matched to a gene: 5. CDR3 length: 13 residues. The sequenced part of the CDR3 DNA is TGCAGTGCTTTTCTCGGGGGGGCCTACGAG. Translated, it gives CSAFLGGAYE. The whole CDR3 sequence reads CSAFLGGAYEQYF.

This clone turned up a few times. The DNA ends 3 residues before the CDR3 does, and the rest of the CDR3 is filled in from the germline J gene. V usage is TRBV18 and J usage is TRBJ2-3, with a possible D match to TRBD1 (5 bases). Germline V gene sequence: CDR1 KGHSH, CDR2 LQKENI. This CDR3 has 17 residues. The CDR3 sequence: CASSPSYDSSPNQPQYF. CDR3 DNA, as far as it was read: TGTGCCAGCTCACCATCCTACGACAGTTCCCCCAATCAGCCG. The full variable domain, rest sourced from reference TRBV18 and TRBJ2-3, is NAGVMQNPRHLVRRRGQEARLRCSPMKGHSHVYWYRQLPEEGLKFMVYLQKENIIDESGMPKERFSAEFPKEGPSILRIQQVVRGDSAAYFCASSPSYDSSPNQPQYFGPGTRLTVL.

This clone was counted ten times or more. Read coverage stops 3 residues before the CDR3 terminus; the germline J gene supplies the remainder. V is TRBV6-2 or TRBV6-3 and J is TRBJ2-1, with 9 bases matching TRBD1. The length of the CDR3 is 16 residues. V shed 2 bases and J 6 bases; nucleotides not matched to a gene: 8. Per the germline V gene, CDR1 is MNHEY and CDR2 is SVGEGT. The CDR3 loop is CASSYPLDRGGNEQFF. The CDR3 bases that were read are TGTGCCAGCAGTTACCCGCTGGACAGGGGAGGCAATGAG.

This clone was recorded a few times. The read ends 3 residues early relative to the CDR3; the germline J gene fills the gap. The chain is built from TRBV7-9 and TRBJ2-7; 7 bases are shared with TRBD2. This CDR3 is built from 13 residues. V dropped 5 bases and J dropped 4; count of bases not matched to a gene: 5. Looked up from germline, CDR1 is SEHNR and CDR2 is FQNEAQ (reference sequence). The CDR3 protein is CASSARDYYEQYF. CDR3 DNA, as far as it was read: TGTGCCAGCAGCGCCCGGGACTATTACGAG.

This clone was recorded at least ten times. The DNA ends 3 residues before the CDR3 does, and the rest of the CDR3 is filled in from the germline J gene. V gene TRBV6-2 or TRBV6-3 combines with J gene TRBJ2-2; 11 bases fit TRBD2. Germline V gene sequence: CDR1 MNHEY, CDR2 SVGEGT. The CDR3 contains 15 residues. V gave up 7 bases and J gave up 1 base; unmatched junction bases: 2. The chain's CDR3 is CASTLAGGNTGELFF. The sequenced CDR3 bases are TGTGCCAGCACCCTAGCGGGAGGGAACACCGGGGAG.

This clone was counted at least ten times. The read stops 3 residues short of the end of the CDR3; the missing end is completed from the germline J gene. The chain employs TRBV7-9 and TRBJ1-2; possibly TRBD1 for D (5 bases). Germline V gives CDR1 SEHNR, CDR2 FQNEAQ (reference sequence). The V and J ends lost 2 bases and 0 bases respectively, with 7 bases between them. This CDR3 has 14 amino acids. CDR3: CASSLTGTNYGYTF. The CDR3 bases that were read are TGTGCCAGCAGCTTAACAGGAACTAACTATGGC.

This clone has at least ten counts. The sequenced fragment ends 3 residues before the CDR3 boundary, so the rest is inferred from the germline J gene. The V and J genes are TRBV30 and TRBJ1-6, with D tentatively TRBD1 (5 bases). The CDR3 has 13 residues. Germline V gene lookup returns CDR1 GTSNPN and CDR2 SVGIG (reference sequence). V was pared by 1 base and J by 6 bases, with 7 bases between. The CDR3 sequence: CAWSGRVNSPLHF. The part of the CDR3 DNA that was read is TGTGCCTGGAGTGGCAGGGTTAATTCACCC. Based on the CDR3 plus reference TRBV30 and TRBJ1-6, the full variable domain is SQTIHQWPATLVQPVGSPLSLECTVEGTSNPNLYWYRQAAGRGLQLLFYSVGIGQISSEVPQNLSASRPQDRQFILSSKKLLLSDSGFYLCAWSGRVNSPLHFGNGTRLTVT.